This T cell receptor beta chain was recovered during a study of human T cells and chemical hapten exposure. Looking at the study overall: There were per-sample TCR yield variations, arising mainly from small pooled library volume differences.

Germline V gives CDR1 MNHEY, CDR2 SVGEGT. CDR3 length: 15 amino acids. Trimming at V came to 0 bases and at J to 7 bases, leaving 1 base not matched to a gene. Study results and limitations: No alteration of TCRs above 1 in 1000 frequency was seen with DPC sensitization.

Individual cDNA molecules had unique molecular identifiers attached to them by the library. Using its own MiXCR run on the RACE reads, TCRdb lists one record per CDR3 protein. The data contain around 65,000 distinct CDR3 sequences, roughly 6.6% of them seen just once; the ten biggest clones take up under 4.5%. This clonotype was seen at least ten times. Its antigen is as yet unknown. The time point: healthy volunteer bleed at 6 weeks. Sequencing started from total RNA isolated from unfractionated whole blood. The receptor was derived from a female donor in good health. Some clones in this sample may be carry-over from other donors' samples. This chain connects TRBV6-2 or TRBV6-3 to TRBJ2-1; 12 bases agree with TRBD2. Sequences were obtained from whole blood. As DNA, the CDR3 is TGTGCCAGCAGTTACTCCCTAGCGGGAGGGAATGAGCAGTTCTTC. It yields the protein CASSYSLAGGNEQFF.